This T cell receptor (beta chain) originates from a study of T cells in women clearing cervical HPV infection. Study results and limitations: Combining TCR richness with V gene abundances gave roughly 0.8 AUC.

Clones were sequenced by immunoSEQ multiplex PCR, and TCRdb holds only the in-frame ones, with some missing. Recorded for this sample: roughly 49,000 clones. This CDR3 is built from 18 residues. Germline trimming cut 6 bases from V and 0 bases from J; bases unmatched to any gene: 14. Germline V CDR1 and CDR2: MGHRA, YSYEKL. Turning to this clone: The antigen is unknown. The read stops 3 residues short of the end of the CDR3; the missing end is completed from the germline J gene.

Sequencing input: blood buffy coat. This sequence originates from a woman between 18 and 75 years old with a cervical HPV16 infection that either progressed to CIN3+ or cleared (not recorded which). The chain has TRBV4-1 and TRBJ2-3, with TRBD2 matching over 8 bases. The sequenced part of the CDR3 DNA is TGCGCCAGCAGTGGCGGAGCGGGGGCACCTCTAAGCACAGATACG. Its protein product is CASSGGAGAPLSTDT. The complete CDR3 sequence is CASSGGAGAPLSTDTQYF.